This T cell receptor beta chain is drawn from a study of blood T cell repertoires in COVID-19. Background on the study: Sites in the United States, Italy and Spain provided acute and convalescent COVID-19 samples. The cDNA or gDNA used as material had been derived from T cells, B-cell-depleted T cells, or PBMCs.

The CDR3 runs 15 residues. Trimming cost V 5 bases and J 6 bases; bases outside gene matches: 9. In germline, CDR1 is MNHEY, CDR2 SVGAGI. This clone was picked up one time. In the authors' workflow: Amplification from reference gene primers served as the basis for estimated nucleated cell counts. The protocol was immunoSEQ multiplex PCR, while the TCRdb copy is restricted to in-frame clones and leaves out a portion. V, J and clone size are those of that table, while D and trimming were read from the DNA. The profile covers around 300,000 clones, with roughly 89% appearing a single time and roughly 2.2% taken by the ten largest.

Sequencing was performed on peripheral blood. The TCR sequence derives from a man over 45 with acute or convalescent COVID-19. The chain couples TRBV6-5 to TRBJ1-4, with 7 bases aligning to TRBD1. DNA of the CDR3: TGTGCCAGCAGTCCCCGGGACAGCATAGATGAAAAACTGTTTTTT. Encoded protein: CASSPRDSIDEKLFF.